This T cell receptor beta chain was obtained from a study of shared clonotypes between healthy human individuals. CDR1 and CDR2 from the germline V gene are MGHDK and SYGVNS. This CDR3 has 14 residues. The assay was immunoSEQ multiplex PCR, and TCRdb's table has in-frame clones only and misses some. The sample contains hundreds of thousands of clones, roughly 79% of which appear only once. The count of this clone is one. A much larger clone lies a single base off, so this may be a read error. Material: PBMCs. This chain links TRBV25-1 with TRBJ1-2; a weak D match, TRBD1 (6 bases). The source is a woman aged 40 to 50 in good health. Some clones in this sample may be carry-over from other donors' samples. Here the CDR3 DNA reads TGTGCCAGCAGTGCTAGGGGGGGAAGCTATGGCAACACCTTC. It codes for CASSARGGSYGNTF.